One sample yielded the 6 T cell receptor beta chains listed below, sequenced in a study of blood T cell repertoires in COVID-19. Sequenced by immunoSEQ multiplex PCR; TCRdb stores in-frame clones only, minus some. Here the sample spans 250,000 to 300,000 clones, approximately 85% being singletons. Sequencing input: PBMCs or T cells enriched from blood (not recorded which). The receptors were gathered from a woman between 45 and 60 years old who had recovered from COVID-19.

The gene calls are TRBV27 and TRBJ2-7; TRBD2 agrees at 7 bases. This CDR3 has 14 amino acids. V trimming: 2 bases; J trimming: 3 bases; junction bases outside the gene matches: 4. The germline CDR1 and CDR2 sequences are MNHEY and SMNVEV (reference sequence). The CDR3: CASSLKSSGYEQYF. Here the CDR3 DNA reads TGTGCCAGCAGTTTAAAGTCTAGCGGCTACGAGCAGTACTTC.

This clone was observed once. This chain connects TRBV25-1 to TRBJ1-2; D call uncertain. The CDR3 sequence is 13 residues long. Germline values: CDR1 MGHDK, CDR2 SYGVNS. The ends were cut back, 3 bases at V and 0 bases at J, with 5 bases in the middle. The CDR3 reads CASSDFANYGYTF. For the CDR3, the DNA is TGTGCCAGCAGTGATTTCGCTAACTATGGCTACACCTTC.

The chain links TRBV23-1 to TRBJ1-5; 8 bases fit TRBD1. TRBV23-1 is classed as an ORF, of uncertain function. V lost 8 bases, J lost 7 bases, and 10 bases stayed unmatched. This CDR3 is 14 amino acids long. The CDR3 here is CASGSDRVGQPQHF. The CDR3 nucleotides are TGCGCCAGCGGTTCGGACAGGGTGGGCCAGCCCCAGCATTTT.

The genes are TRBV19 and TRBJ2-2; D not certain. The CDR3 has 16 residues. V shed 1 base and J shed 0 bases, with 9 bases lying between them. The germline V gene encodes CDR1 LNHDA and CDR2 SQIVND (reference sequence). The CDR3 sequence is CASSIGWLANTGELFF. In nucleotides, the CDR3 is TGTGCCAGTAGTATAGGTTGGCTTGCGAACACCGGGGAGCTGTTTTTT.

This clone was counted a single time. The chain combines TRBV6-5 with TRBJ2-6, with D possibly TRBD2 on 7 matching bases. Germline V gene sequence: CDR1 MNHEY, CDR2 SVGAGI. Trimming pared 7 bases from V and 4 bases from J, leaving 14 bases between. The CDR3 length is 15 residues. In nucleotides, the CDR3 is TGTGCCAGCACCGAAGGGGGGGCCGGGGCCAACGTCCTGACTTTC. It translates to CASTEGGAGANVLTF.

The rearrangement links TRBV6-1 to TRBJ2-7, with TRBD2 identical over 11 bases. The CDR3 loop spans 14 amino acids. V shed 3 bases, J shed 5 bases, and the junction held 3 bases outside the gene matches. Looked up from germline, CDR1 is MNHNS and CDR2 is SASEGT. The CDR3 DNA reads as TGTGCCAGCAGTGATAGGGGACTAGCGGACGAGCAGTACTTC. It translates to CASSDRGLADEQYF.